This T cell receptor (beta chain) is drawn from a study of control samples from healthy donors and cancer patients. Here immunoSEQ multiplex PCR was the method, and the copy in TCRdb shows in-frame clones only, minus some. The sample consists of about 250,000 clones, roughly four fifths of them appearing once. Looked up from germline, CDR1 is SGHVS and CDR2 is FQNEAQ. The CDR3 contains 13 residues. Trimming took 1 base from V and 11 from J, leaving 14 bases between them. The V call is TRBV7-8, the J call TRBJ1-1; a possible D gene is TRBD1 (5 bases). Sample: PBMCs. This clonotype was sampled from a woman between 55 and 75 years old with lung cancer. CDR3 sequence (DNA): TGTGCCAGCAGCTTAGGGGGCGGACTCGGGGCTTTCTTT. This gives the protein CASSLGGGLGAFF.